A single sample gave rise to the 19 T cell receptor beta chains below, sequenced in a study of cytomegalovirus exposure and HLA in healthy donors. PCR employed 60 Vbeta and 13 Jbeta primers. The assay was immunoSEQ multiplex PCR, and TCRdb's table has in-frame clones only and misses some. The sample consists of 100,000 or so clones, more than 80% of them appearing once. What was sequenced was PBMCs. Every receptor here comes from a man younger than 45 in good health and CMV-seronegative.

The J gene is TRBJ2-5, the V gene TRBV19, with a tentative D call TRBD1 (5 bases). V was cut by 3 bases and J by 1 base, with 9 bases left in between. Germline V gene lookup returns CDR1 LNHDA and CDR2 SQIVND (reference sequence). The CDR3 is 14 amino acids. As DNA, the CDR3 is TGTGCCAGTAGTATCGGACAAGTCCAAGAGACCCAGTACTTC. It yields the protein CASSIGQVQETQYF.

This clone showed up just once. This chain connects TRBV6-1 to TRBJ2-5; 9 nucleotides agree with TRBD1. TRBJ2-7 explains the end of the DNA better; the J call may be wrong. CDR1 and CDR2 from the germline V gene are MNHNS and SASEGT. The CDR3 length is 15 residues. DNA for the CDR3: TGTGCCAGCAGTGTAACGACAGGGGGGACCTACGAGCAGTACTTC. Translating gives CASSVTTGGTYEQYF.

CDR3 DNA sequence: TGTGCCAGCAGTTCCCTAGCGTCGACAAGCACAGATACGCAGTATTTT. Residues: CASSSLASTSTDTQYF. The chain is built from TRBV28 and TRBJ2-3; tentatively, D is TRBD2 (6 bases). V shed 4 bases and J shed 0 bases, with 14 bases lying between them. This CDR3 is 16 amino acids long. Germline CDR1 is MDHEN and CDR2 is SYDVKM.

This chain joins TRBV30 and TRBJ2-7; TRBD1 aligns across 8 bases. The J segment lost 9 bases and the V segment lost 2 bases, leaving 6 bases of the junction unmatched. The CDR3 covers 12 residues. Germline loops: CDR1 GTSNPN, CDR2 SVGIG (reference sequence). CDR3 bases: TGTGCCTGGAGTACCGACAGGGGCTTGCAGTACTTC. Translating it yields CAWSTDRGLQYF. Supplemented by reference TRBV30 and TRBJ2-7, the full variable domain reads SQTIHQWPATLVQPVGSPLSLECTVEGTSNPNLYWYRQAAGRGLQLLFYSVGIGQISSEVPQNLSASRPQDRQFILSSKKLLLSDSGFYLCAWSTDRGLQYFGPGTRLTVT.

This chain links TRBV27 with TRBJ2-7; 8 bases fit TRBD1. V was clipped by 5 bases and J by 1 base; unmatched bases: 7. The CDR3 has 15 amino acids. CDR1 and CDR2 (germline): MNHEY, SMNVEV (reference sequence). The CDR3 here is CASSELGTGSYEQYF. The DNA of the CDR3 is TGTGCCAGCAGTGAATTGGGGACAGGATCCTACGAGCAGTACTTC.

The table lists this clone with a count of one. The CDR3 bases are TGTGCCAGCAGCCTCTCGCCGCAGGGTAACACTGAAGCTTTCTTT. This gives the protein CASSLSPQGNTEAFF. The chain employs TRBV5-4 and TRBJ1-1, with TRBD1 as a possible D gene (5 bases). V was shortened by 4 bases and J by 2 bases, with 15 bases between the two germline ends. The CDR3 sequence is 15 residues long. Germline loops: CDR1 SGHNT, CDR2 YYREEE (reference sequence).

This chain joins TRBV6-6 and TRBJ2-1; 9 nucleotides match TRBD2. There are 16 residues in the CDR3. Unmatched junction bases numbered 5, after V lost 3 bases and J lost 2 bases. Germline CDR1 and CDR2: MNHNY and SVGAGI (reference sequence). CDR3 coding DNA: TGTGCCAGCAGTTATAGCGGGAGCCCCACCTACAATGAGCAGTTCTTC. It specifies CASSYSGSPTYNEQFF.

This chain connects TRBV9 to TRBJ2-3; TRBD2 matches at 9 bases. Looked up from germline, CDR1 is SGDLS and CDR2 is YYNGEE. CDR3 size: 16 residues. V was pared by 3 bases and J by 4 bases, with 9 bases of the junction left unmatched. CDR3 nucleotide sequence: TGTGCCAGCAGCGACCCGGGACTAGCCCAGCCAGATACGCAGTATTTT. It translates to CASSDPGLAQPDTQYF. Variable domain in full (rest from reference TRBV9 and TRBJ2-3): DSGVTQTPKHLITATGQRVTLRCSPRSGDLSVYWYQQSLDQGLQFLIQYYNGEERAKGNILERFSAQQFPDLHSELNLSSLELGDSALYFCASSDPGLAQPDTQYFGPGTRLTVL.

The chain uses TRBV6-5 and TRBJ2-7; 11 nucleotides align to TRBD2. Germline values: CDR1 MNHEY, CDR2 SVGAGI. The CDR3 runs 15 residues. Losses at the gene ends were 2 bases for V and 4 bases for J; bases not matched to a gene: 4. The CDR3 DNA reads TGTGCCAGCAGTTACGAGACTAGCGGGGTGTACGAGCAGTACTTC. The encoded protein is CASSYETSGVYEQYF.

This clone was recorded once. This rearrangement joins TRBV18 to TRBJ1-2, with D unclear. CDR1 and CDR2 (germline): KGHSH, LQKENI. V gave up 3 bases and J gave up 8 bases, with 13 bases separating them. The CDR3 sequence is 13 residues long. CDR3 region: CASSPSGSKGYTF. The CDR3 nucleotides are TGTGCCAGCTCACCGTCCGGGTCAAAAGGCTACACCTTC.

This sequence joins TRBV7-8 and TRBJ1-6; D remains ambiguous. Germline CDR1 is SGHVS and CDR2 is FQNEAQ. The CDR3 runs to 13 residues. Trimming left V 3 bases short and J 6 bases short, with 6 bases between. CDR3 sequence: CASSLGVNSPLHF. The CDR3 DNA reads TGTGCCAGCAGCTTGGGAGTTAATTCACCCCTCCACTTT.

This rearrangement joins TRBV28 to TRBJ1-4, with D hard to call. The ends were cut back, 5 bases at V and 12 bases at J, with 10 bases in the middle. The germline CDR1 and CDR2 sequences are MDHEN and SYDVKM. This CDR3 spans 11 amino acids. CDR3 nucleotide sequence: TGTGCCAGCAGTACGGGTTGCGAACTGTTTTTT. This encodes CASSTGCELFF.

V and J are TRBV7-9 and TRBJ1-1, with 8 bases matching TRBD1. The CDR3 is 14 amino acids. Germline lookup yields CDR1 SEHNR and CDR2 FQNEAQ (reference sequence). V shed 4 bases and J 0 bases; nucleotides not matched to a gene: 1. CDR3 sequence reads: CASSSDRVNTEAFF. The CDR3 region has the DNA TGTGCCAGCAGCTCGGACAGGGTGAACACTGAAGCTTTCTTT. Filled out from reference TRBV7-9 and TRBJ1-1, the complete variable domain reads DTGVSQNPRHKITKRGQNVTFRCDPISEHNRLYWYRQTLGQGPEFLTYFQNEAQLEKSRLLSDRFSAERPKGSFSTLEIQRTEQGDSAMYLCASSSDRVNTEAFFGQGTRLTVV.

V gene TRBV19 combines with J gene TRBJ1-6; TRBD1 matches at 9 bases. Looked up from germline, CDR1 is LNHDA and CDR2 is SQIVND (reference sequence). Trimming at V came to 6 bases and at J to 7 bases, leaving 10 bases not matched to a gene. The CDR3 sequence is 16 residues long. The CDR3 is CASSTGTGYLNSPLHF. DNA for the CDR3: TGTGCCAGTAGCACCGGGACAGGGTATTTGAATTCACCCCTCCACTTT.

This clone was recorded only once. DNA for the CDR3: TGTGCCAGCTCATTTTTGACAGGGAGGCTCCAAGAGACCCAGTACTTC. Its translation: CASSFLTGRLQETQYF. The genes are TRBV18 and TRBJ2-5; tentatively, D is TRBD1 (7 bases). The germline V and J ends were trimmed by 5 bases and 1 base, with 17 bases remaining between them. The length of the CDR3 is 16 residues. Germline lookup yields CDR1 KGHSH and CDR2 LQKENI. The whole variable domain, filled in from reference TRBV18 and TRBJ2-5, reads NAGVMQNPRHLVRRRGQEARLRCSPMKGHSHVYWYRQLPEEGLKFMVYLQKENIIDESGMPKERFSAEFPKEGPSILRIQQVVRGDSAAYFCASSFLTGRLQETQYFGPGTRLLVL.

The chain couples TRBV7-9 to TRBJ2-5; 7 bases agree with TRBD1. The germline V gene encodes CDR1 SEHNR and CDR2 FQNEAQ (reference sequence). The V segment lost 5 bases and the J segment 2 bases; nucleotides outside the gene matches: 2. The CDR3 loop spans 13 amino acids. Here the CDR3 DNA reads TGTGCCAGCAGCCGACAGGGTCAAGAGACCCAGTACTTC. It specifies CASSRQGQETQYF.

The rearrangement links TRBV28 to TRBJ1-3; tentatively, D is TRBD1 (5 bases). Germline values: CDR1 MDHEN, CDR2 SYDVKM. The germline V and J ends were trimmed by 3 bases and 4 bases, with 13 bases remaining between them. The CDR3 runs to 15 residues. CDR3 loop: CASSFGGVSGNTIYF. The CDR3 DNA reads TGTGCCAGCAGTTTCGGGGGAGTTTCAGGAAACACCATATATTTT.

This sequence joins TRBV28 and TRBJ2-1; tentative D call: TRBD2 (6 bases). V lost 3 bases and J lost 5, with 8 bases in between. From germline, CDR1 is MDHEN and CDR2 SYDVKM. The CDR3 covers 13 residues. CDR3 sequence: CASSLGGDNEQFF. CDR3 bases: TGTGCCAGCAGTTTGGGGGGTGACAATGAGCAGTTCTTC.

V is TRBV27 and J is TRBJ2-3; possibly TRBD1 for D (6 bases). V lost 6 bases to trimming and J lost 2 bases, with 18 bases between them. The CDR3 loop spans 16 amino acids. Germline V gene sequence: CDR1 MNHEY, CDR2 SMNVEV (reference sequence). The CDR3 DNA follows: TGTGCCAGCAGAAAACATAGCAGGGACATCACAGATACGCAGTATTTT. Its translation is CASRKHSRDITDTQYF.